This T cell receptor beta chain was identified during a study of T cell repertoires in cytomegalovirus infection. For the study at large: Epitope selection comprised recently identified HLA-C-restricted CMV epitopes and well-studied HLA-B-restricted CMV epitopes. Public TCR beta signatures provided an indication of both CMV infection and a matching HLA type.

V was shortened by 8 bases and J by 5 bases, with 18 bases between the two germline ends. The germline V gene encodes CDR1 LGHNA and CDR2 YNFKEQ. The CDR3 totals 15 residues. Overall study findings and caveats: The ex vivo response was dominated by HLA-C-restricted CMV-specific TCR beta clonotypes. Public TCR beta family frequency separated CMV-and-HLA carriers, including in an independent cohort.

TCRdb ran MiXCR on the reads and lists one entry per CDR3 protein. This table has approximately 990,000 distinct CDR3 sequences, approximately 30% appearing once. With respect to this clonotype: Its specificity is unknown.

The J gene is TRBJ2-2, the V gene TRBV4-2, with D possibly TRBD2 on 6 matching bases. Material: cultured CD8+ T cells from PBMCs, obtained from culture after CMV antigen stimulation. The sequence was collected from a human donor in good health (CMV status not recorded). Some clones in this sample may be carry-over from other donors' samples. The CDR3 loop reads CASSQTRGRTGELFF. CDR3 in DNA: TGTGCCAGCTCGCAGACCCGGGGGAGGACCGGGGAGCTGTTTTTT.